Given below is one T cell receptor beta chain in context. Its antigen remains unknown. Some clones are missing from TCRdb's copy, which holds only in-frame ones; the method was immunoSEQ multiplex PCR. Of 100,000 to 150,000 clones in the sample, about nine tenths were seen once. The data were taken from a study of radiotherapy plus CTLA-4 blockade in lung cancer. Study overall: Objective response was observed in about 19% of patients, and disease control in roughly 30%.

Study findings and constraints: Early blood T cell clone dynamics reportedly forecast response best, with interferon-beta.

Here the sequenced sample was peripheral blood, taken from a patient treated with radiotherapy plus ipilimumab. The sequence derives from a human donor with non-small cell lung cancer that progressed on radiotherapy plus ipilimumab.

CDR3 residues: CATSTGKGANTGELFF. In DNA, the CDR3 is TGTGCCACCAGCACCGGGAAGGGAGCGAACACCGGGGAGCTGTTTTTT. The chain links TRBV15 to TRBJ2-2; a possible D gene is TRBD2 (5 bases). The CDR3 runs 16 residues. Trimming stripped 4 bases from V and 0 bases from J, with 12 bases between. Per the germline V gene, CDR1 is LNHNV and CDR2 is YYDKDF (reference sequence). Complete variable domain (other parts from reference TRBV15 and TRBJ2-2): DAMVIQNPRYQVTQFGKPVTLSCSQTLNHNVMYWYQQKSSQAPKLLFHYYDKDFNNEADTPDNFQSRRPNTSFCFLDIRSPGLGDTAMYLCATSTGKGANTGELFFGEGSRLTVL.